This T cell receptor beta chain came from a study of blood T cells in healthy people across ages. Germline values: CDR1 DFQATT, CDR2 SNEGSKA (reference sequence). The CDR3 sequence is 11 residues long. The V segment lost 2 bases and the J segment 11 bases; nucleotides outside the gene matches: 2. A second PCR of roughly 6 to 12 cycles used a sample-barcoded 5' primer and a J-beta primer mix. TCRdb processed the 5' RACE reads anew with MiXCR; each CDR3 protein has one entry. The sample includes about 1.4 million distinct CDR3 sequences, around 59% of them seen just once. The source is a man aged 18 to 30 in good health. Specimen: blood. The chain combines TRBV20-1 with TRBJ2-3, with 9 positions matching TRBD2. Here the CDR3 reads CSARIAGVQYF. The CDR3 region has the DNA TGCAGTGCTAGAATAGCGGGAGTGCAGTATTTT.